The 32 T cell receptor beta chains below come from one sample, sequenced in a study of blood T cell repertoires in COVID-19. Sequencing was performed with immunoSEQ multiplex PCR; in TCRdb, only in-frame clones are kept and a portion is missing. The repertoire holds approximately 47,000 clones, with roughly 80% as singletons. Sequencing input: peripheral blood. The receptors derive from a man aged 55 to 69 with acute or convalescent COVID-19.

The chain links TRBV30 to TRBJ2-7, with a weak D call TRBD2 (7 bases). This CDR3 is built from 13 residues. V lost 5 bases and J 7 bases, leaving 18 bases between the germline ends. Per germline, CDR1 GTSNPN and CDR2 SVGIG (reference sequence). CDR3 sequence reads: CAWAKGGVEEQYF. DNA of the CDR3: TGTGCCTGGGCTAAGGGGGGGGTGGAGGAGCAGTACTTC.

This clone was observed a handful of times. V and J are TRBV7-8 and TRBJ2-2, with D perhaps matching TRBD1 (5 bases). The germline CDR1 and CDR2 sequences are SGHVS and FQNEAQ. This CDR3 has 16 residues. V lost 1 base, J lost 3 bases, and 12 bases lay in between. Written as DNA, the CDR3 is TGTGCCAGCAGCTTAGTTGGGGCGCGTTACACCGGGGAGCTGTTTTTT. Translated: CASSLVGARYTGELFF. The whole variable domain, filled in from reference TRBV7-8 and TRBJ2-2, reads GAGVSQSPRYKVAKRGQDVALRCDPISGHVSLFWYQQALGQGPEFLTYFQNEAQLDKSGLPSDRFFAERPEGSVSTLKIQRTQQEDSAVYLCASSLVGARYTGELFFGEGSRLTVL.

The CDR3 is CASSSQGRGATEAFF. CDR3 nucleotide sequence: TGTGCCAGCAGCTCCCAGGGGCGGGGGGCCACTGAAGCTTTCTTT. V is TRBV7-2 and J is TRBJ1-1; maybe TRBD1 (6 bases). The CDR3 runs to 15 residues. The germline gives CDR1 SGHTA, CDR2 FQGNSA. V lost 4 bases and J 4 bases, leaving 16 bases between the germline ends.

This clone has only one observation. This rearrangement joins TRBV5-6 to TRBJ2-5, with D maybe TRBD1 (5 bases). Germline V lookup: CDR1 SGHDT, CDR2 YYEEEE. V gave up 3 bases and J gave up 5 bases, with 11 bases separating them. This CDR3 region has 13 residues. The CDR3 sequence is CASSSGNPETQYF. CDR3 sequence (DNA): TGTGCCAGCAGCTCAGGGAACCCCGAGACCCAGTACTTC.

The CDR3 spells CASSHGRQGDTEAFF. The CDR3 bases are TGCGCCAGCAGCCATGGAAGACAGGGTGACACTGAAGCTTTCTTT. The rearrangement joins TRBV4-1 to TRBJ1-1, with 7 positions matching TRBD1. Germline CDR1 reads MGHRA; CDR2 reads YSYEKL. The junction had 7 bases not matched to a gene; V was cut back by 3 bases and J by 3 bases. This CDR3 is 15 amino acids long.

The chain has TRBV5-6 and TRBJ2-5; 9 nucleotides agree with TRBD2. Germline V gene data show CDR1 as SGHDT and CDR2 as YYEEEE. This CDR3 region has 16 residues. Losses at the gene ends were 1 base for V and 1 base for J; bases not matched to a gene: 5. DNA of the CDR3: TGTGCCAGCAGCTTGCAAGCAGCGGGGGGCCAAGAGACCCAGTACTTC. It translates to CASSLQAAGGQETQYF.

This sequence joins TRBV9 and TRBJ1-3; weak D call: TRBD1 (5 bases). This CDR3 contains 15 residues. Trimming shortened V by 3 bases and J by 4 bases, and 14 bases separated the two germline ends. Germline V gene lookup returns CDR1 SGDLS and CDR2 YYNGEE. The CDR3 here is CASSASSTVGNTIYF. The CDR3 DNA reads TGTGCCAGCAGCGCGTCCTCGACAGTAGGAAACACCATATATTTT.

V gene TRBV3-1 (or the pseudogene TRBV3-2) combines with J gene TRBJ2-3; D possibly corresponds to TRBD1 (6 bases). The CDR3 has 15 amino acids. In germline, CDR1 is LGHDT, CDR2 YNNKEL (reference sequence). Trimming took 0 bases from V and 0 from J, leaving 7 bases between them. The CDR3 DNA is TGTGCCAGCAGCCAAGAGGACAGCAGCACAGATACGCAGTATTTT. Protein: CASSQEDSSTDTQYF.

The CDR3 sequence is CASSEYPADTIYF. CDR3 sequence (DNA): TGTGCCAGCAGTGAATACCCAGCGGACACCATATATTTT. This chain joins TRBV2 and TRBJ1-3; D gene ambiguous. The germline gives CDR1 SNHLY, CDR2 FYNNEI. CDR3 size: 13 residues. Trimming stripped 2 bases from V and 8 bases from J, with 10 bases between.

The chain carries TRBV20-1 and TRBJ1-6, with D tentatively TRBD1 (5 bases). Trimming removed 3 bases at V and 8 bases at J, with 14 bases between. Germline V gene lookup returns CDR1 DFQATT and CDR2 SNEGSKA (reference sequence). The CDR3 covers 14 residues. CDR3 sequence reads: CSASGGREDSPLHF. The CDR3 DNA reads TGCAGTGCTAGTGGGGGACGGGAGGATTCACCCCTCCACTTT.

J is TRBJ1-1 and V is TRBV2; 9 bases are a match to TRBD1. Germline V gene sequence: CDR1 SNHLY, CDR2 FYNNEI. The J segment lost 3 bases and the V segment lost 3 bases, leaving 23 bases of the junction unmatched. The CDR3 sequence is 21 residues long. The CDR3 here is CASSDSLRDRDLLARDTEAFF. Written as DNA, the CDR3 is TGTGCCAGCAGTGACTCGCTCCGGGACAGGGATCTGTTAGCAAGGGACACTGAAGCTTTCTTT.

The chain combines TRBV27 with TRBJ1-1, with unresolved D. The germline V gene has CDR1 MNHEY and CDR2 SMNVEV (reference sequence). The CDR3 is 13 residues long. Deletions cut 7 bases from V and 6 bases from J, with 15 bases between. CDR3 bases: TGTGCCAGCACTGGGCAACGGTCGGCTGAAGCTTTCTTT. Its translation is CASTGQRSAEAFF.

This rearrangement joins TRBV27 to TRBJ1-6, with 8 bases fitting TRBD1. This CDR3 has 19 amino acids. CDR1 is MNHEY, CDR2 SMNVEV, per germline (reference sequence). With V trimmed by 5 bases and J by 8 bases, 20 bases remained unmatched. Here the CDR3 DNA reads TGTGCCAGCAGTGGGGTCACACCGGCGACAGGGGCAGTTGATTCACCCCTCCACTTT. It translates to CASSGVTPATGAVDSPLHF.

The chain joins TRBV5-8 to TRBJ2-7, with TRBD1 identical over 7 bases. Germline loops: CDR1 SGHTS, CDR2 YDEGEE. V trimming: 4 bases; J trimming: 0 bases; junction bases outside the gene matches: 10. This CDR3 spans 16 amino acids. The CDR3, as DNA: TGTGCCAGCAGCCCGGACGGGGACAGTCGCTCCTACGAGCAGTACTTC. This codes for CASSPDGDSRSYEQYF.

The rearrangement links TRBV30 to TRBJ2-7; D not certain. Trimming stripped 1 base from V and 7 bases from J, with 11 bases between. Germline CDR1 and CDR2: GTSNPN and SVGIG (reference sequence). The CDR3 loop spans 12 amino acids. The CDR3 DNA reads as TGTGCCTGGAGTGCATCGGTCGGGGAGCAGTACTTC. Its protein product is CAWSASVGEQYF.

The CDR3, as DNA: TGTGCCTGGGCCGAGGAGCGATCACCCCTCCACTTT. This gives the protein CAWAEERSPLHF. V is TRBV30 and J is TRBJ1-6; D is unresolved. Germline V lookup: CDR1 GTSNPN, CDR2 SVGIG (reference sequence). The length of the CDR3 is 12 residues. V was clipped by 5 bases and J by 10 bases, with 12 bases between them.

This chain links TRBV5-6 with TRBJ2-2; D perhaps matches TRBD1 (6 bases). This CDR3 is built from 16 residues. Trimming stripped 4 bases from V and 5 bases from J, with 18 bases between. The V gene's germline CDR1 is SGHDT and CDR2 YYEEEE. The CDR3 is CASSPLTRGGTGELFF. DNA of the CDR3: TGTGCCAGCAGCCCCCTTACCAGGGGTGGAACCGGGGAGCTGTTTTTT.

The rearrangement uses TRBV11-2 and TRBJ2-3; TRBD2 might be the D (7 bases). The germline gives CDR1 SGHAT, CDR2 FQNNGV. Deletions cut 4 bases from V and 6 bases from J, with 17 bases between. This CDR3 is built from 15 residues. For the CDR3, the DNA is TGTGCCAGCAGCTACCCGGGGGGACATGGGGATACGCAGTATTTT. Translation: CASSYPGGHGDTQYF. The variable domain in full, with the rest retrieved from reference TRBV11-2 and TRBJ2-3, is EAGVAQSPRYKIIEKRQSVAFWCNPISGHATLYWYQQILGQGPKLLIQFQNNGVVDDSQLPKDRFSAERLKGVDSTLKIQPAKLEDSAVYLCASSYPGGHGDTQYFGPGTRLTVL.

The chain carries TRBV4-2 and TRBJ2-7; perhaps TRBD2 as D (5 bases). The germline V and J ends were trimmed by 0 bases and 5 bases, with 8 bases remaining between them. Germline assignment: CDR1 LGHNA and CDR2 YNFKEQ. The CDR3 is 13 amino acids. The chain's CDR3 is CASSQDGGNEQYF. Written as DNA, the CDR3 is TGTGCCAGCAGCCAAGATGGAGGCAACGAGCAGTACTTC.

V gene TRBV5-4 combines with J gene TRBJ1-2; the match to TRBD1 covers 10 bases. Germline V gene data show CDR1 as SGHNT and CDR2 as YYREEE (reference sequence). V lost 2 bases and J lost 8; bases outside the gene matches: 3. The CDR3 runs to 13 residues. This chain's CDR3 is CASSLDRGQGYTF. CDR3 in DNA: TGTGCCAGCAGCTTAGACAGGGGGCAGGGCTACACCTTC.

The chain recombines TRBV19 with TRBJ1-5, with 9 bases lining up with TRBD1. The CDR3 totals 16 residues. Trimming cost V 9 bases and J 2 bases; bases outside gene matches: 11. Germline V gives CDR1 LNHDA, CDR2 SQIVND (reference sequence). The CDR3 DNA reads as TGTGCCAGCGGGCGAATGGACAGGGGTGGCAATCAGCCCCAGCATTTT. Protein: CASGRMDRGGNQPQHF.

The gene calls are TRBV27 and TRBJ2-3, with 7 nucleotides matching TRBD2. Germline-derived CDR1 and CDR2 are MNHEY and SMNVEV (reference sequence). J was trimmed by 2 bases and V by 3 bases; bases with no gene match: 5. The CDR3 extends over 15 amino acids. The CDR3 DNA sequence: TGTGCCAGCAGTTTGATTGGGGGGGTCACAGATACGCAGTATTTT. Its translation is CASSLIGGVTDTQYF.

This chain uses TRBV6-5 with TRBJ1-2; TRBD1 might be the D (6 bases). This CDR3 contains 15 residues. Germline CDR1 is MNHEY and CDR2 is SVGAGI. The V end lost 0 bases, the J end lost 10 bases, and 18 bases lay between the germline ends. The CDR3 bases are TGTGCCAGCAGTTACTCGAATATTGGGCAGGGGCCCTACACCTTC. As protein: CASSYSNIGQGPYTF.

This sequence joins TRBV6-5 and TRBJ1-6; no definite D call. The CDR3 spans 13 residues. CDR1 is MNHEY, CDR2 SVGAGI, per germline. V lost 2 bases to trimming and J lost 7 bases, with 6 bases between them. CDR3 sequence reads: CASSYDGNSPLHF. The CDR3, as DNA: TGTGCCAGCAGTTACGACGGGAATTCACCCCTCCACTTT.

The chain combines TRBV12-5 with TRBJ2-5; 11 nucleotides align to TRBD2. Germline CDR1 LGHNT, CDR2 FRNRAP. The CDR3 runs 15 residues. V was clipped by 5 bases and J by 1 base; unmatched bases: 3. The CDR3: CASGKGTSGQETQYF. CDR3 coding DNA: TGTGCTAGTGGTAAGGGGACTAGCGGCCAAGAGACCCAGTACTTC.

This clone turned up a few times. This sequence joins TRBV7-2 and TRBJ1-2; perhaps TRBD1 as D (5 bases). The ends were cut back, 0 bases at V and 3 bases at J, with 20 bases in the middle. The length of the CDR3 is 18 residues. Per germline, CDR1 SGHTA and CDR2 FQGNSA. The CDR3 DNA reads TGTGCCAGCAGCTTAGCGCGACTGAGGCGGGGGGTTCACTATGGCTACACCTTC. This encodes CASSLARLRRGVHYGYTF.

The gene calls are TRBV4-1 and TRBJ1-5, with D uncertain. Trimming took off 5 bases at V and 5 bases at J, with 13 bases between the two ends. Germline V gene data show CDR1 as MGHRA and CDR2 as YSYEKL. This CDR3 is 14 amino acids long. The CDR3 protein is CASSGGGRYQPQHF. The DNA for the CDR3 is TGCGCCAGCAGCGGCGGAGGCAGATATCAGCCCCAGCATTTT.

The chain uses TRBV18 and TRBJ1-2; a weak D match, TRBD1 (6 bases). V lost 3 bases and J 7 bases, leaving 21 bases between the germline ends. Germline loops: CDR1 KGHSH, CDR2 LQKENI. The CDR3 is 16 residues long. The CDR3 spells CASSPSDGGGDGGYTF. CDR3 nucleotides: TGTGCCAGCTCACCTTCTGACGGAGGGGGGGACGGTGGCTACACCTTC.

The genes are TRBV27 and TRBJ1-2, with TRBD1 matching 8 bases. The V gene end was trimmed by 2 bases and the J gene end by 5 bases; junction bases not matched to a gene: 7. CDR3 size: 15 residues. CDR1 and CDR2 (germline): MNHEY, SMNVEV (reference sequence). The CDR3 region is CASSLQSGQEYGYTF. The CDR3 coding sequence is TGTGCCAGCAGTTTACAGTCGGGACAGGAGTATGGCTACACCTTC.

The V and J genes are TRBV12-5 and TRBJ2-4; D call uncertain. Trimming removed 0 bases from V and 9 bases from J, with 9 bases in between. This CDR3 contains 13 residues. Germline CDR1 is LGHNT and CDR2 is FRNRAP. The CDR3 DNA reads as TGTGCTAGTGGTTTGGTAAAGTACGGCATTCAGTACTTC. It specifies CASGLVKYGIQYF. Full variable domain (rest looked up from reference TRBV12-5 and TRBJ2-4): DARVTQTPRHKVTEMGQEVTMRCQPILGHNTVFWYRQTMMQGLELLAYFRNRAPLDDSGMPKDRFSAEMPDATLATLKIQPSEPRDSAVYFCASGLVKYGIQYFGAGTRLSVL.

The chain has TRBV21-1 and TRBJ1-1; the table names TRBD1, a call not compared with the DNA. TRBV21-1 is tagged as a pseudogene. The CDR3 sequence is 16 residues long. CDR3: CASRRQGIRWYAEAFF. The CDR3 region has the DNA TGTGCCAGCAGGAGACAGGGAATCCGATGGTATGCTGAAGCTTTCTTT.

For this clone: This CDR3 is also generated by other DNA sequences in the sample. The chain combines TRBV5-1 with TRBJ2-1, with a weak D call TRBD1 (5 bases). In germline, CDR1 is SGHRS, CDR2 YFSETQ. Trimming shortened V by 0 bases and J by 1 base, and 8 bases separated the two germline ends. The CDR3 loop spans 15 amino acids. The chain's CDR3 is CASSLAGISYNEQFF. In nucleotides, the CDR3 is TGCGCCAGCAGCTTGGCAGGGATATCCTACAATGAGCAGTTCTTC.